This is a list of T cell receptor beta chains from one sample in a study of graft-versus-host responses after intestinal transplantation. Generated by immunoSEQ multiplex PCR, the TCRdb table keeps only in-frame clones and is missing some. Here the sample spans some 39,000 clones, nearly 95% being singletons. The antigens for these receptors are not known. The input for sequencing was unstimulated CD8+ T cells sorted from spleen or lymph node cells, taken before transplant. The receptors originated from a human donor who was the organ donor for an intestinal transplant. CDR3s include the opening cysteine and the closing phenylalanine or tryptophan. D genes are given only for firm matches. Rows give clone size only sometimes, using once, few, many, or a class for an expanded clone.

d_call j_call v_call clone_size cdr3_length cdr3_aa
. TRBJ1-1 TRBV7-9 once 15 CASSPPIHRNTEAFF
. TRBJ2-5 TRBV11-3 . 12 CASSFVSETQYF
. TRBJ1-5 TRBV7-5 . 15 CARSLDGCGNQPQHF
. TRBJ2-2 TRBV7-9 few 11 CASSLPGELFF
. TRBJ1-1 TRBV4-3 . 15 CASSQSYGAGTEAFF
TRBD2 TRBJ2-7 TRBV30 once 15 CARGRAGGSSYEQYF
TRBD1 TRBJ2-7 TRBV5-1 . 14 CASSPGTEAYEQYF
TRBD2 TRBJ2-5 TRBV9 . 15 CASSVGGGTRETQYF
TRBD1 TRBJ1-5 TRBV7-8 . 15 CASSSGQGGAQPQHF
. TRBJ2-7 TRBV27 . 13 CASSIGTYYEQYF
. TRBJ2-1 TRBV12-2 . 17 CASRLVGGGYFFNEQFF
TRBD1 TRBJ2-5 TRBV28 . 15 CASSLWRDRQETQYF
. TRBJ2-7 TRBV10-1 . 13 CASSESRGDEQYF
. TRBJ1-5 TRBV6-5 . 14 CASSLGDSNQPQHF
. TRBJ2-7 TRBV28 few 15 CASSLSPGSLYEQYF
. TRBJ2-1 TRBV5-5 . 14 CASSLRWGANEQFF
. TRBJ2-6 TRBV7-9 . 19 CASSSSVREDRSGANVLTF
. TRBJ2-5 TRBV30 . 13 CAWSVAPVETQYF
TRBD2 TRBJ2-5 TRBV2 once 18 CASSEGLAGGQNQETQYF
TRBD1 TRBJ1-2 TRBV6-5 . 15 CASSYSSDRNYGYTF
. TRBJ1-1 TRBV28 few 13 CAAWDQATTEAFF
. TRBJ1-5 TRBV7-2 . 19 CASSLDPYTGLFSNQPQHF
. TRBJ1-5 TRBV28 . 19 CASSRDSHQSPYSNQPQHF
TRBD2 TRBJ2-5 TRBV4-1 . 20 CASSRFFLAGVTPDQETQYF
TRBD1 TRBJ2-7 TRBV10-3 . 18 CAISGPQTDRNYPYEQYF
TRBD1 TRBJ1-1 TRBV4-1 . 14 CASSQDPTGAGAFF
. TRBJ2-1 TRBV7-6 . 14 CASSLDDWNNEQFF
. TRBJ1-4 TRBV7-6 . 12 CASSLMGEKLFF
TRBD1 TRBJ2-3 TRBV7-8 . 14 CASRSRGRPDTQYF
. TRBJ2-7 TRBV28 . 16 CASSATGTPSSYEQYF
. TRBJ1-1 TRBV10-3 . 15 CATLNIGQLNTEAFF
. TRBJ2-7 TRBV15 . 14 CATSSGAGAYEQYF
. TRBJ1-1 TRBV6-5 . 13 CASTREAYTEAFF
TRBD2 TRBJ2-3 TRBV27 . 16 CASSDPSGWGTDTQYF
. TRBJ1-1 TRBV4-1 . 16 CASSQVGGEGNTEAFF
. TRBJ1-1 TRBV4-1 . 13 CASSIGQNTEAFF
. TRBJ1-1 TRBV19 . 13 CASSIAANTEAFF
. TRBJ2-5 TRBV12-2 . 15 CASRTRLLGQETQYF
TRBD1 TRBJ2-7 TRBV4-1 . 15 CASSQAWTGSDEQYF
TRBD2 TRBJ2-2 TRBV2 . 14 CASRERGYAGELFF
. TRBJ1-3 TRBV9 once 15 CASSESGEPGNTIYF
. TRBJ2-1 TRBV4-1 . 19 CASSQVVARTRPAYNEQFF
TRBD2 TRBJ2-1 TRBV27 . 15 CASSFLAGVQGEQFF
. TRBJ2-3 TRBV2 . 18 CASSEAPHLDLSTDTQYF
. TRBJ2-4 TRBV7-9 . 15 CASSSPGSTKNIQYF
TRBD2 TRBJ2-7 TRBV19 . 14 CASSIVGTTYEQYF
. TRBJ2-2 TRBV15 once 15 CATSQGEADTGELFF
. TRBJ2-7 TRBV7-2 . 14 CASSLGFLPPEQYF